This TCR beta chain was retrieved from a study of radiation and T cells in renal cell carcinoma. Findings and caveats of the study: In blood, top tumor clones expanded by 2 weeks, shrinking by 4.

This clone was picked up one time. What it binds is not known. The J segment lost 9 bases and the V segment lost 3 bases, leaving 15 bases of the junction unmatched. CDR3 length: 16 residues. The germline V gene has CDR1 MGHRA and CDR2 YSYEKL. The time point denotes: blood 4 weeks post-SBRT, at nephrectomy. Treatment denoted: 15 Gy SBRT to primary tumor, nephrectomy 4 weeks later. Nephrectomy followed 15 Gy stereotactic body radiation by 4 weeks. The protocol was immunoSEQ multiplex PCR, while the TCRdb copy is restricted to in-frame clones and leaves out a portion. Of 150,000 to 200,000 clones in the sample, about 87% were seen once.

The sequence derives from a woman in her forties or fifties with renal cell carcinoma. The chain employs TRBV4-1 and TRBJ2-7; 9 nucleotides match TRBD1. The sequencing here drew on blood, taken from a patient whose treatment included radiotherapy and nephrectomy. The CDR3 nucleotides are TGCGCCAGCAGCCACCCCGTGGGGACAGGGTACAGCGCGCAGTACTTC. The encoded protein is CASSHPVGTGYSAQYF.